This T cell receptor beta chain stems from a study of shared clonotypes between healthy human individuals. Clones were sequenced by immunoSEQ multiplex PCR, and TCRdb holds only the in-frame ones, with some missing. The data contain about 590,000 clones, nearly 97% of them seen just once; the ten biggest clones take up 0.11%. CD8 cells regarded as naive lacked CD45RO, were positively chosen for CCR7, and omitted terminally differentiated effector memory CD45RA+ cells. Within Nashville, Tennessee resided all donors, each a Caucasian adult. General study results and limits: Clonotype sharing across a few donors was observed for about 5.2% of naive CD4 clonotypes. Memory subsets generally showed smaller estimated richness than naive subsets did. What rarefaction showed was incomplete sorted-subset sequencing despite large depth.

The CDR3 length is 16 residues. The germline V gene has CDR1 MNHEY and CDR2 SMNVEV (reference sequence). With 0 bases clipped from V and 5 bases from J, the junction kept 6 bases outside the gene matches. In the case of this clone: Antigen specificity is unknown. Within the sample, other DNA sequences also encode this same CDR3.

The rearrangement links TRBV27 to TRBJ2-2, with 7 bases matching TRBD2. The sample taken for sequencing was naive CD8+ T cells sorted from blood. This TCR was recovered from a woman between 25 and 40 years old in good health. CDR3: CASSLSAGAGTGELFF. For the CDR3, the DNA is TGTGCCAGCAGTTTATCGGCGGGAGCGGGGACCGGGGAGCTGTTTTTT.